These T cell receptor beta chains were read from a single sample in a study of blood T cell repertoires in COVID-19. Only in-frame clones appear in the TCRdb table, and some are missing; sequencing was by immunoSEQ multiplex PCR. The table includes about 200,000 clones, roughly 80% detected once. Input material: peripheral blood. The receptors stem from a man in his sixties with COVID-19, enrolled during active disease. CDR3s include the opening cysteine and the closing phenylalanine or tryptophan. D genes are given only for firm matches. Not every row has a clone size; where given, it reads once, few, many or a size class.

V,D,J,size,length,DNA,CDR3
TRBV7-2,-,TRBJ1-6,-,13,TGTGCCAGCAGCTTACGGGAGCGTTCACCCCTCCACTTT,CASSLRERSPLHF
TRBV7-2,-,TRBJ2-2,-,11,TGTGCCAGCAGCCATGGCAGGGAGCTGTTTTTT,CASSHGRELFF
TRBV29-1,TRBD1,TRBJ1-1,once,15,TGCAGCGCCCGGGTCGGGACAGTATGGAACACTGAAGCTTTCTTT,CSARVGTVWNTEAFF
TRBV30,TRBD1,TRBJ1-4,-,15,TGTGCCTGGAGTTCCAGGGACAGGGGGAGGGAAAAACTATTTTTT,CAWSSRDRGREKLFF
TRBV20-1,TRBD1,TRBJ1-6,-,17,TGCAGTGCTAGTAAGGGACACAGGGGGCGGAATAATTCACCCCTCCACTTT,CSASKGHRGRNNSPLHF
TRBV3-1/TRBV3-2,-,TRBJ1-2,-,13,TGTGCCAGCAGCCAATTGGCAGACTATGGCTACACCTTC,CASSQLADYGYTF
TRBV11-2,-,TRBJ1-1,-,14,TGTGCCAGCAGCTTAACCACCGGGAACACTGAAGCTTTCTTT,CASSLTTGNTEAFF
TRBV7-9,-,TRBJ1-4,-,13,TGTGCCAGCACGTCAGGACTTAATGAAAAACTGTTTTTT,CASTSGLNEKLFF
TRBV5-1,-,TRBJ1-4,few,19,TGCGCCAGCAGCTTGGAAGTCCGCAGGGCTCTTTCGCGCAATGAAAAACTGTTTTTT,CASSLEVRRALSRNEKLFF
TRBV19,TRBD2,TRBJ2-5,-,13,TGTGCCAGTAGTAACGGGAGGGCAGAGACCCAGTACTTC,CASSNGRAETQYF
TRBV7-2,TRBD1,TRBJ2-7,-,15,TGTGCCAGCAGCTTAACCGGGACAGGAATCCACGAGCAGTACTTC,CASSLTGTGIHEQYF
TRBV11-2,TRBD2,TRBJ2-7,many,15,TGTGCCAGCAGCTTAGAAGCTAGCGGGAGGAGCGGGCAGTACTTC,CASSLEASGRSGQYF
TRBV5-1,-,TRBJ2-2,few,14,TGCGCCAGCAGCCCGGGACAGAACACCGGGGAGCTGTTTTTT,CASSPGQNTGELFF
TRBV11-2,-,TRBJ2-5,-,13,TGTGCCAGCAGCGCGACTAGTAGGGAGACCCAGTACTTC,CASSATSRETQYF
TRBV5-4,TRBD1,TRBJ2-5,-,16,TGTGCCAGCAGCTTGGTTAGTGGGACAGGACAAGAGACCCAGTACTTC,CASSLVSGTGQETQYF
TRBV2,TRBD1,TRBJ1-5,-,14,TGTGCCAGCAGAGACAGGGTTGGAAATCAGCCCCAGCATTTT,CASRDRVGNQPQHF
TRBV4-2,TRBD1,TRBJ2-7,few,14,TGTGCCAGCAGCCAAGGACAGGGGGACTACGAGCAGTACTTC,CASSQGQGDYEQYF
TRBV4-1,TRBD1,TRBJ2-5,-,14,TGCGCCAGCAGCCAGGGGACAGCCCAAGAGACCCAGTACTTC,CASSQGTAQETQYF
TRBV7-9,-,TRBJ1-4,-,13,TGTGCCAGCAGCAATGGGGCCGAGGAAAAACTGTTTTTT,CASSNGAEEKLFF
TRBV5-6,-,TRBJ1-2,-,15,TGTGCCAGCAGCTTTCCCGGCCAGGGCAGGTATGGCTACACCTTC,CASSFPGQGRYGYTF
TRBV7-2,-,TRBJ2-1,-,12,TGTGCCAGCAGCTTAGCGCGGAATGAGCAGTTCTTC,CASSLARNEQFF
TRBV5-1,-,TRBJ1-1,-,13,TGCGCCAGCAGCTTGTGGCAGAACACTGAAGCTTTCTTT,CASSLWQNTEAFF
TRBV6-6,TRBD1,TRBJ1-5,few,14,TGTGCCAGCGCAGGGGGAAGGGGCAATCAGCCCCAGCATTTT,CASAGGRGNQPQHF
TRBV9,-,TRBJ1-2,-,15,TGTGCCAGCAGCGTAGTGGGAACAGGGACCTATGGCTACACCTTC,CASSVVGTGTYGYTF
TRBV7-9,TRBD2,TRBJ2-7,once,12,TGTGCCAGCAGCCTCGCGGGGGTCGAGCAGTACTTC,CASSLAGVEQYF
TRBV19,-,TRBJ1-3,-,13,TGTGCCAGTCAGGGGAACTCTGGAAACACCATATATTTT,CASQGNSGNTIYF
TRBV19,TRBD2,TRBJ2-3,-,14,TGTGCCAGTAGTGCGAGACTAGCCCCAGATACGCAGTATTTT,CASSARLAPDTQYF